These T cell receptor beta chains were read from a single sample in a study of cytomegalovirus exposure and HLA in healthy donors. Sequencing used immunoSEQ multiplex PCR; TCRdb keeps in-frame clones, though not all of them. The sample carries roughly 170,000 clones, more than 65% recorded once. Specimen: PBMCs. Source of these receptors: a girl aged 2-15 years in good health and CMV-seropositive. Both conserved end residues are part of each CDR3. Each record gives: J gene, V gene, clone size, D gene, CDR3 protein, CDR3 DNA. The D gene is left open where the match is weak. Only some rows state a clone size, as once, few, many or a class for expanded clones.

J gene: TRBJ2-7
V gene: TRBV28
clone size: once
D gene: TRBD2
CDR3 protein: CASSLFQRGDMGEQYF
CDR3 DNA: TGTGCCAGCAGTTTATTCCAGCGGGGGGATATGGGCGAGCAGTACTTC

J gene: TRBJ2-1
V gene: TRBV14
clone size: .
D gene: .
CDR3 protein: CASSQATGSRTDNEQFF
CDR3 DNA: TGTGCCAGCAGCCAGGCGACTGGTTCAAGAACCGACAATGAGCAGTTCTTC

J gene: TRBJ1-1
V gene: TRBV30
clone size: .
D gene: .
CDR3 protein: CAWSVSPNTEAFF
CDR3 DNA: TGTGCCTGGAGTGTATCTCCGAACACTGAAGCTTTCTTT

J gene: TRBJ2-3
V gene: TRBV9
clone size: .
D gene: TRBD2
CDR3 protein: CASSVSGRRPDTQYF
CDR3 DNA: TGTGCCAGCAGCGTAAGCGGGAGAAGGCCAGATACGCAGTATTTT

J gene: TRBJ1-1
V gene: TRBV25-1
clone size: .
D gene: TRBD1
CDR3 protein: CASSEGTEEAFF
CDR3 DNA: TGTGCCAGCAGTGAGGGGACAGAAGAAGCTTTCTTT

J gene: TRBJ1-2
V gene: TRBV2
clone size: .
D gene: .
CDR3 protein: CASRTGGYTF
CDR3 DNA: TGTGCCAGCAGGACAGGTGGCTACACCTTC

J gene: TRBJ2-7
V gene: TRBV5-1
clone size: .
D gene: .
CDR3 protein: CASSLEGGGRGVYEQYF
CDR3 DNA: TGCGCCAGCAGCTTGGAAGGAGGGGGGAGGGGAGTATACGAGCAGTACTTC

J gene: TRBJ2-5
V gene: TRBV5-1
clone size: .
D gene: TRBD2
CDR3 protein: CASSLGLAGKETQYF
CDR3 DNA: TGCGCCAGCAGCTTGGGTCTAGCGGGGAAAGAGACCCAGTACTTC

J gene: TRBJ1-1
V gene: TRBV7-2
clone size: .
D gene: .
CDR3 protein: CASRLFDKPNTEAFF
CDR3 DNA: TGTGCCAGCAGGCTGTTTGACAAACCGAACACTGAAGCTTTCTTT

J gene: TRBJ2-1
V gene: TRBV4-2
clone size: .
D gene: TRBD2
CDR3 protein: CASSLSLWEGFYNEQFF
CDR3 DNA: TGTGCCAGCAGCCTGTCATTGTGGGAGGGGTTCTACAATGAGCAGTTCTTC

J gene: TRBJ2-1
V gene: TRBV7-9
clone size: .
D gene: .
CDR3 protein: CASSLVGYQEGINEQFF
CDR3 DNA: TGTGCCAGCAGCTTAGTCGGTTACCAGGAGGGTATCAATGAGCAGTTCTTC

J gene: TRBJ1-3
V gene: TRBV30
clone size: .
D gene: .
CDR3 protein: CAWSDLGASGDTIYF
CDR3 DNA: TGTGCCTGGAGCGACCTGGGTGCCTCTGGAGACACCATATATTTT

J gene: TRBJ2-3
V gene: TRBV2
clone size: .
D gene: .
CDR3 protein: CASTRPSLDTQYF
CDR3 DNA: TGTGCCAGCACGAGGCCATCGTTAGATACGCAGTATTTT

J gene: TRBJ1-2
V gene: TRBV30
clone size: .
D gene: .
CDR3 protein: CAWRELNYGYTF
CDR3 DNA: TGTGCCTGGAGAGAGCTTAACTATGGCTACACCTTC

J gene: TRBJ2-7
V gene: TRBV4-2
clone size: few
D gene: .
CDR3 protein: CASSPQSFYEQYF
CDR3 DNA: TGTGCCAGCAGCCCCCAGTCATTCTACGAGCAGTACTTC

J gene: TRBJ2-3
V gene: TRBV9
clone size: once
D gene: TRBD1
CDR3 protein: CASSEGTGFTDTQYF
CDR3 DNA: TGTGCCAGCAGCGAGGGGACAGGGTTCACAGATACGCAGTATTTT

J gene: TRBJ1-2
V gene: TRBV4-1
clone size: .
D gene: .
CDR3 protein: CASSQVSSRGNQGYTF
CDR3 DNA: TGCGCCAGCAGCCAGGTATCCTCGCGGGGTAATCAAGGCTACACCTTC

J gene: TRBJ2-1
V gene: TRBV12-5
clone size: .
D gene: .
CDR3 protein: CASGLVIIGDYNEQFF
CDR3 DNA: TGTGCTAGTGGTTTGGTAATAATCGGGGATTACAATGAGCAGTTCTTC

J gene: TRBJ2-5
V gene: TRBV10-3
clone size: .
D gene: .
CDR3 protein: CAISVKGADQETQYF
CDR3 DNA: TGTGCCATCAGTGTTAAAGGGGCTGATCAAGAGACCCAGTACTTC

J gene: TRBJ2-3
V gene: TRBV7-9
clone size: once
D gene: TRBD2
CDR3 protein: CASSLGGGGRRDTQYF
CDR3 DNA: TGTGCCAGCAGCTTAGGCGGAGGCGGGAGGCGAGATACGCAGTATTTT

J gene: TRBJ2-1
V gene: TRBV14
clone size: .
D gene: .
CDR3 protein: CASSQVLASEQFF
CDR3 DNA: TGTGCCAGCAGCCAAGTCCTAGCATCTGAGCAGTTCTTC

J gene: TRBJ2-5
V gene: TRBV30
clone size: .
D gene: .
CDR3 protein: CAWSGGGPQETQYF
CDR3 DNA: TGTGCCTGGAGTGGGGGGGGGCCCCAAGAGACCCAGTACTTC

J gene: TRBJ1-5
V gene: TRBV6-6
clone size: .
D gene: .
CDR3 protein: CASLRGTGGNQPQHF
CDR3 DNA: TGTGCCAGCTTGCGGGGAACGGGCGGCAATCAGCCCCAGCATTTT

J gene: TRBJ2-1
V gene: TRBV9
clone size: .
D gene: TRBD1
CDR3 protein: CARLDRGPEQFF
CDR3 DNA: TGTGCCAGACTAGACAGGGGGCCTGAGCAGTTCTTC

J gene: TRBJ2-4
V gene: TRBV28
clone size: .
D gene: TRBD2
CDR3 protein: CASSLLTGGNIQYF
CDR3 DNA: TGTGCCAGCAGTTTACTTACGGGGGGAAACATTCAGTACTTC

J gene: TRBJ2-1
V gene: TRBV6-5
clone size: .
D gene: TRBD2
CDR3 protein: CATRLAALYNEQFF
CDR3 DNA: TGTGCCACCAGACTAGCGGCGCTATACAATGAGCAGTTCTTC

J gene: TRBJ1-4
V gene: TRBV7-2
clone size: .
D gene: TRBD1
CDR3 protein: CASSRGPTGTNEKLFF
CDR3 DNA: TGTGCCAGCAGCCGGGGGCCGACAGGGACTAATGAAAAACTGTTTTTT

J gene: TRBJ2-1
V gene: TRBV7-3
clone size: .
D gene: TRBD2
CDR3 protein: CASSLGLAGVRSGDEQFF
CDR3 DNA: TGTGCCAGCAGCTTAGGACTAGCGGGGGTCCGATCTGGCGATGAGCAGTTCTTC

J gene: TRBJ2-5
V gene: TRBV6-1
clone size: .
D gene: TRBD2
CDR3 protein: CASSEWLAGGETQYF
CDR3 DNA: TGTGCCAGCAGTGAGTGGCTAGCGGGAGGAGAGACCCAGTACTTC

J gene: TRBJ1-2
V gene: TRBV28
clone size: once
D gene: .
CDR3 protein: CASSPTGQSPYGYTF
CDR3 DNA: TGTGCCAGCAGTCCTACAGGACAGAGCCCCTATGGCTACACCTTC

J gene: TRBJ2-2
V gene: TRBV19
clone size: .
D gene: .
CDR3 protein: CAAGHGELFF
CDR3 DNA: TGTGCCGCAGGGCACGGGGAGCTGTTTTTT

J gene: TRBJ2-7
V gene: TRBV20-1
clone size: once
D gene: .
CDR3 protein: CSARESYEQYF
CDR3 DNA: TGCAGTGCTAGAGAGTCGTACGAGCAGTACTTC

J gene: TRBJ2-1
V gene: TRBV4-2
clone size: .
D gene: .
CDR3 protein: CASRGGDSYNEQFF
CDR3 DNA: TGTGCCAGCAGAGGCGGGGACTCCTACAATGAGCAGTTCTTC

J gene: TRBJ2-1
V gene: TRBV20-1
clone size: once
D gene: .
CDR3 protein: CSAVPDNEQFF
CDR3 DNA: TGCAGTGCTGTGCCGGACAATGAGCAGTTCTTC

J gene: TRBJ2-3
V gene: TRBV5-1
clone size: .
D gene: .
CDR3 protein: CASGTGGTDTQYF
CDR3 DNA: TGCGCCAGCGGAACCGGCGGGACAGATACGCAGTATTTT

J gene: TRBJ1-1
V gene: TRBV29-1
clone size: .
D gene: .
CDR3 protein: CSVESQGGTEAFF
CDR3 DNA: TGCAGCGTTGAATCGCAGGGAGGGACTGAAGCTTTCTTT

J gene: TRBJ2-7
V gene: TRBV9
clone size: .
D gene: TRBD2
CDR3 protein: CASSPREGQYEQYF
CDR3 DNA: TGTGCCAGCAGCCCACGGGAGGGCCAATACGAGCAGTACTTC

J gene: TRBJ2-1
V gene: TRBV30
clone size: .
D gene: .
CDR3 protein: CAWSLSPSSYNEQFF
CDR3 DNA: TGTGCCTGGAGCCTTTCCCCGAGCTCCTACAATGAGCAGTTCTTC

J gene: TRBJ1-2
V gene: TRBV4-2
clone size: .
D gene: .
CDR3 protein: CASSRSGTLGGYTF
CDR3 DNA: TGTGCCAGCAGCCGCAGCGGGACTTTAGGGGGCTACACCTTC

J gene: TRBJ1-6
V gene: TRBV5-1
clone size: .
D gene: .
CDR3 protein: CASRVGSGSHNSPLHF
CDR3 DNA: TGCGCCAGCAGGGTTGGGTCCGGGTCACATAATTCACCCCTCCACTTT